The 3 T cell receptor beta chains given below trace back to one sample, sequenced in a study of blood T cells in healthy people across ages. A second roughly 6 to 11 cycle PCR used barcoded and J-beta primers. From the 5' RACE reads, TCRdb called clonotypes with MiXCR, one entry per CDR3 protein. The table records 1,500,000 or so distinct CDR3 sequences, 55% to 75% of them present only once. The sequencing input was blood. Receptors were obtained from a man younger than 35 in good health.

The chain combines TRBV7-2 with TRBJ1-4; D possibly corresponds to TRBD1 (5 bases). Per the germline V gene, CDR1 is SGHTA and CDR2 is FQGNSA. The CDR3 runs to 15 residues. Between the trimmed V and J ends, which lost 5 bases and 4 bases, there was a span of 14 bases. The CDR3 reads CASSPGAELNEKLFF. CDR3 coding DNA: TGTGCCAGCAGCCCCGGGGCCGAACTTAATGAAAAACTGTTTTTT.

The chain carries TRBV5-6 and TRBJ2-1, with TRBD2 identical over 13 bases. The ends lost 4 bases at V and 10 bases at J; junction bases unmatched: 11. This CDR3 comprises 16 residues. The V gene's germline CDR1 is SGHDT and CDR2 YYEEEE. CDR3 sequence (DNA): TGTGCCAGCAGCCTCCCCAGACAGGGACTAGCGGGAGAGCAGTTCTTC. Amino acid sequence: CASSLPRQGLAGEQFF. The variable domain in full, with the rest retrieved from reference TRBV5-6 and TRBJ2-1, is DAGVTQSPTHLIKTRGQQVTLRCSPKSGHDTVSWYQQALGQGPQFIFQYYEEEERQRGNFPDRFSGHQFPNYSSELNVNALLLGDSALYLCASSLPRQGLAGEQFFGPGTRLTVL.

This clonotype was seen a handful of times. CDR3 in amino acids: CASSVTGREQYF. The CDR3 nucleotides are TGTGCCAGCAGTGTGACAGGCCGAGAGCAGTACTTC. V gene TRBV2 combines with J gene TRBJ2-4, with D maybe TRBD1 (6 bases). CDR3 length equals 12 residues. The germline V gene has CDR1 SNHLY and CDR2 FYNNEI. Trimming removed 4 bases at V and 13 bases at J, with 14 bases between.